One sample yielded the 30 T cell receptor beta chains listed below, sequenced in a study of blood T cell repertoires in COVID-19. TCRdb keeps only in-frame clones here, not all; method: immunoSEQ multiplex PCR. The sample consists of about 76,000 clones, roughly 81% of them appearing once. Material for sequencing was peripheral blood. The receptors come from a man in his sixties with COVID-19, enrolled during active disease.

The chain joins TRBV6-5 to TRBJ1-6, with unresolved D. Looked up from germline, CDR1 is MNHEY and CDR2 is SVGAGI. Trimming took 5 bases from V and 2 from J, leaving 10 bases between them. The CDR3 is 15 amino acids. This CDR3 reads CASSTSGTYNSPLHF. The CDR3 DNA reads TGTGCCAGCAGTACTTCCGGGACCTATAATTCACCCCTCCACTTT.

This clone was seen more than once but under ten times. V usage is TRBV2 and J usage is TRBJ2-5; 8 positions agree with TRBD2. CDR1 is SNHLY and CDR2 is FYNNEI in the germline V gene. The CDR3 extends over 15 amino acids. The V and J ends lost 1 base and 4 bases, in that order; junction bases with no gene match: 5. CDR3 in DNA: TGTGCCAGCAGTGAAGAGCGGGGGACTGGAGAGACCCAGTACTTC. Its translation is CASSEERGTGETQYF. Complete variable domain (other parts from reference TRBV2 and TRBJ2-5): EPEVTQTPSHQVTQMGQEVILRCVPISNHLYFYWYRQILGQKVEFLVSFYNNEISEKSEIFDDQFSVERPDGSNFTLKIRSTKLEDSAMYFCASSEERGTGETQYFGPGTRLLVL.

The rearrangement links TRBV18 to TRBJ1-2; D is uncertain. This CDR3 spans 13 amino acids. Germline V lookup: CDR1 KGHSH, CDR2 LQKENI. Trimming shortened V by 3 bases and J by 10 bases, and 15 bases separated the two germline ends. For the CDR3, the DNA is TGTGCCAGCTCACCCTCCTGGGAGGGCATCTACACCTTC. Residues: CASSPSWEGIYTF.

The V and J genes are TRBV24-1 and TRBJ2-3, with 12 bases identical to TRBD2. This CDR3 region has 18 residues. J lost 8 bases, V lost 4 bases, and 15 bases had no gene match. From germline, CDR1 is KGHDR and CDR2 SFDVKD. The CDR3 DNA reads as TGTGCCACCAGTGACCTTTCGCCGGGACTAGCGGGTGCAGGTACGCAGTATTTT. This translates into CATSDLSPGLAGAGTQYF.

This chain connects TRBV27 to TRBJ2-2; 10 positions agree with TRBD2. V was pared by 4 bases and J by 6 bases, with 2 bases of the junction left unmatched. Germline V gene lookup returns CDR1 MNHEY and CDR2 SMNVEV (reference sequence). This CDR3 has 14 residues. CDR3 sequence: CASSYGLAAGELFF. The CDR3 coding sequence is TGTGCCAGCAGTTATGGACTAGCGGCCGGGGAGCTGTTTTTT.

This sequence joins TRBV3-1 (or the pseudogene TRBV3-2) and TRBJ1-4; D is possibly TRBD1 (5 bases). Deletions cut 6 bases from V and 3 bases from J, with 14 bases between. From germline, CDR1 is LGHDT and CDR2 YNNKEL (reference sequence). This CDR3 is 15 amino acids long. CDR3 sequence: CASSQEGRANEKLFF. CDR3 bases: TGTGCCAGCAGTCAGGAGGGGAGGGCTAATGAAAAACTGTTTTTT.

This sequence joins TRBV29-1 and TRBJ1-4, with 9 bases fitting TRBD1. Germline assignment: CDR1 SQVTM and CDR2 ANQGSEA. The CDR3 extends over 12 amino acids. V gave up 7 bases and J gave up 8 bases; unmatched junction bases: 5. CDR3 loop: CSAGQGKEKLFF. The CDR3 region has the DNA TGCAGCGCCGGACAGGGGAAGGAAAAACTGTTTTTT.

This rearrangement joins TRBV5-4 to TRBJ1-1; 8 nucleotides match TRBD1. V dropped 0 bases and J dropped 3; count of bases not matched to a gene: 4. The CDR3 spans 15 residues. Germline loops: CDR1 SGHNT, CDR2 YYREEE (reference sequence). CDR3 sequence: CASSLDQGAHTEAFF. The CDR3 DNA follows: TGTGCCAGCAGCTTGGATCAGGGGGCGCACACTGAAGCTTTCTTT.

This clone was detected only once. The V call is TRBV6-5, the J call TRBJ1-6, with a tentative D call TRBD1 (6 bases). Trimming took 7 bases from V and 3 from J, leaving 13 bases between them. CDR3 size: 15 residues. Germline CDR1 and CDR2: MNHEY and SVGAGI. The CDR3 loop is CASTPQGSYNSPLHF. DNA of the CDR3: TGTGCCAGCACCCCCCAGGGGAGCTATAATTCACCCCTCCACTTT.

The chain combines TRBV7-6 with TRBJ1-1, with D possibly TRBD1 on 5 matching bases. Deletions cut 2 bases from V and 7 bases from J, with 11 bases between. The CDR3 loop spans 13 amino acids. Per the germline V gene, CDR1 is SGHVS and CDR2 is FNYEAQ. CDR3 region: CASSLRGESEAFF. The CDR3 region has the DNA TGTGCCAGCAGCTTACGGGGGGAAAGTGAAGCTTTCTTT.

V usage is TRBV10-3 and J usage is TRBJ2-3; 9 bases line up with TRBD1. V trimming: 9 bases; J trimming: 14 bases; junction bases outside the gene matches: 6. The CDR3 loop spans 10 amino acids. Germline V gene sequence: CDR1 ENHRY, CDR2 SYGVKD. The CDR3 sequence is CAIGTGRTYF. The CDR3 bases are TGTGCCATAGGGACAGGGCGTACGTATTTT.

The J gene is TRBJ2-7, the V gene TRBV24-1; D is uncertain. Trimming removed 5 bases at V and 3 bases at J, with 10 bases between. CDR1 KGHDR and CDR2 SFDVKD come from the germline V gene. The CDR3 totals 13 residues. The CDR3 region has the DNA TGTGCCACCAGTGCCCAGGAAGTCTACGAGCAGTACTTC. Protein sequence: CATSAQEVYEQYF.

This clone appeared a few times. The chain uses TRBV11-2 and TRBJ1-2, with 11 positions matching TRBD1. The CDR3 length is 14 residues. Germline V gene data show CDR1 as SGHAT and CDR2 as FQNNGV. The ends lost 7 bases at V and 4 bases at J; junction bases unmatched: 5. The CDR3 sequence is CASTKGTGGYGYTF. In DNA, the CDR3 is TGTGCCAGCACCAAAGGGACAGGGGGCTATGGCTACACCTTC.

Here the CDR3 reads CASSLVTAIYNEQFF. The CDR3, as DNA: TGTGCCAGCAGCTTAGTCACCGCTATTTACAATGAGCAGTTCTTC. The chain uses TRBV7-2 and TRBJ2-1; the D is unclear. Germline-derived CDR1 and CDR2 are SGHTA and FQGNSA. V gave up 1 base and J gave up 4 bases, with 11 bases separating them. The CDR3 has 15 residues.

The genes are TRBV7-9 and TRBJ1-1; D perhaps matches TRBD1 (6 bases). Germline V gene lookup returns CDR1 SEHNR and CDR2 FQNEAQ (reference sequence). The CDR3 has 13 residues. With 3 bases removed from V and 7 bases from J, the gap between germline ends came to 12 bases. This CDR3 reads CASSFSQGVEAFF. CDR3 nucleotide sequence: TGTGCCAGCAGCTTTTCACAGGGCGTTGAAGCTTTCTTT.

The genes are TRBV3-1 (or the pseudogene TRBV3-2) and TRBJ2-7, with 12 bases that match TRBD1. Unmatched junction bases numbered 9, after V lost 1 base and J lost 2 bases. Germline V lookup: CDR1 LGHDT, CDR2 YNNKEL (reference sequence). The CDR3 spans 18 residues. This chain's CDR3 is CASSQVSGQGAGAYEQYF. For the CDR3, the DNA is TGTGCCAGCAGCCAAGTTTCGGGACAGGGGGCCGGGGCCTACGAGCAGTACTTC.

In its sample, this clone was seen once. The chain uses TRBV19 and TRBJ2-3, with a possible D match to TRBD1 (5 bases). V was shortened by 8 bases and J by 6 bases, with 15 bases between the two germline ends. From germline, CDR1 is LNHDA and CDR2 SQIVND (reference sequence). CDR3 length: 13 amino acids. The CDR3 nucleotides are TGTGCCAGTTATAACAGGCTCTGGGATACGCAGTATTTT. Protein sequence: CASYNRLWDTQYF. Full variable domain (rest looked up from reference TRBV19 and TRBJ2-3): DGGITQSPKYLFRKEGQNVTLSCEQNLNHDAMYWYRQDPGQGLRLIYYSQIVNDFQKGDIAEGYSVSREKKESFPLTVTSAQKNPTAFYLCASYNRLWDTQYFGPGTRLTVL.

This clone was found once. In nucleotides, the CDR3 is TGTGCCAGCAGCTTTTGGCGGGGGGCCCGTGTGACAGATACGCAGTATTTT. Translating gives CASSFWRGARVTDTQYF. This chain connects TRBV5-6 to TRBJ2-3; 8 positions match TRBD2. In germline, CDR1 is SGHDT, CDR2 YYEEEE. The CDR3 loop spans 17 amino acids. The V segment lost 2 bases and the J segment 3 bases; nucleotides outside the gene matches: 11.

The chain recombines TRBV10-1 with TRBJ1-5; TRBD1 aligns across 12 bases. The trim removed 1 base at V and 7 bases at J, leaving 11 bases unmatched. Per the germline V gene, CDR1 is WNHNN and CDR2 is SYGVQD (reference sequence). The CDR3 totals 18 residues. CDR3 nucleotide sequence: TGCGCCAGCAGTGAGTTGGGGGACAGGGGGCCCCGGGACCAGCCCCAGCATTTT. This translates into CASSELGDRGPRDQPQHF.

The chain couples TRBV2 to TRBJ2-1, with 11 positions matching TRBD2. Trimming took 3 bases from V and 2 from J; bases not matched to a gene: 0. Germline CDR1 is SNHLY and CDR2 is FYNNEI. The CDR3 spans 15 residues. CDR3 coding DNA: TGTGCCAGCAGTGAGACTAGCGGGACCTACAATGAGCAGTTCTTC. This encodes CASSETSGTYNEQFF.

V is TRBV5-1 and J is TRBJ2-7, with 7 positions matching TRBD1. The CDR3 sequence is 15 residues long. The germline CDR1 and CDR2 sequences are SGHRS and YFSETQ. J lost 0 bases, V lost 0 bases, and 3 bases had no gene match. CDR3 amino acids: CASSLAQGVSYEQYF. The CDR3 DNA reads as TGCGCCAGCAGCTTGGCGCAGGGGGTCTCCTACGAGCAGTACTTC.

J is TRBJ1-1 and V is TRBV12-5; D is ambiguous. Germline V gene sequence: CDR1 LGHNT, CDR2 FRNRAP. V gave up 0 bases and J gave up 11 bases, with 16 bases separating them. CDR3 size: 14 residues. CDR3 sequence (DNA): TGTGCTAGTGGTTTGGTACGTGGTTCCCGGGTGGCTTTCTTT. Residues: CASGLVRGSRVAFF.

CDR3 bases: TGTGCCAGCTCACCAGCGACAGGGGGCTTCTCCTCCTACGAGCAGTACTTC. It specifies CASSPATGGFSSYEQYF. The chain combines TRBV18 with TRBJ2-7; 10 nucleotides align to TRBD1. V gave up 2 bases and J gave up 0 bases; unmatched junction bases: 7. The CDR3 has 17 residues. CDR1 and CDR2 (germline): KGHSH, LQKENI.

J is TRBJ1-3 and V is TRBV9; 11 bases align to TRBD1. CDR1 SGDLS and CDR2 YYNGEE come from the germline V gene. The CDR3 has 19 amino acids. The V segment lost 4 bases and the J segment 0 bases; nucleotides outside the gene matches: 12. CDR3 DNA: TGTGCCAGCAGCAGGTGGTCGGGGACAGGGGGACTCTCTGGAAACACCATATATTTT. This encodes CASSRWSGTGGLSGNTIYF.

The chain carries TRBV5-6 and TRBJ2-3; 9 bases map to TRBD1. Germline values: CDR1 SGHDT, CDR2 YYEEEE. The length of the CDR3 is 16 residues. J lost 1 base, V lost 5 bases, and 8 bases had no gene match. CDR3 in DNA: TGTGCCAGCAGATTACAGGGGGCGCGGGGCACAGATACGCAGTATTTT. Amino acid sequence: CASRLQGARGTDTQYF.

The chain is built from TRBV5-4 and TRBJ2-5, with 9 bases fitting TRBD2. CDR3 length equals 15 residues. Germline CDR1 reads SGHNT; CDR2 reads YYREEE (reference sequence). Trimming removed 2 bases from V and 2 bases from J; junction bases left unmatched: 4. CDR3 sequence: CASSFGLAGQETQYF. The CDR3 nucleotides read TGTGCCAGCAGCTTTGGGCTAGCGGGACAAGAGACCCAGTACTTC.

This clone was seen just once. The chain combines TRBV7-2 with TRBJ2-5; D perhaps matches TRBD1 (6 bases). The ends were cut back, 5 bases at V and 7 bases at J, with 14 bases in the middle. This CDR3 is built from 13 residues. Germline assignment: CDR1 SGHTA and CDR2 FQGNSA. The CDR3, as DNA: TGTGCCAGCAGCCAAGGGGGAATGGGGACCCAGTACTTC. Protein sequence: CASSQGGMGTQYF.

The gene calls are TRBV10-3 and TRBJ2-3, with D uncertain. Trimming took off 8 bases at V and 0 bases at J, with 3 bases between the two ends. CDR1 and CDR2 (germline): ENHRY, SYGVKD. The CDR3 length is 11 residues. CDR3 region: CAISSTDTQYF. CDR3 sequence (DNA): TGTGCCATCTCGAGCACAGATACGCAGTATTTT.

This chain connects TRBV24-1 to TRBJ1-5, with D possibly TRBD1 on 6 matching bases. Trimming left V 4 bases short and J 6 bases short, with 12 bases between. Germline loops: CDR1 KGHDR, CDR2 SFDVKD. The CDR3 runs to 14 residues. CDR3 in amino acids: CATSDGGAGQPQHF. In DNA form, the CDR3 reads TGTGCCACCAGTGACGGGGGGGCCGGTCAGCCCCAGCATTTT.

This clone showed up just once. This chain joins TRBV28 and TRBJ1-5; the D gene is possibly TRBD1 (5 bases). The CDR3 runs to 12 residues. V was trimmed by 8 bases and J by 7 bases, leaving 12 bases between them. Germline loops: CDR1 MDHEN, CDR2 SYDVKM. DNA for the CDR3: TGTGCCAGCGGAACAGGTGGCCAGCCCCAGCATTTT. It yields the protein CASGTGGQPQHF.